Below, one T cell receptor (beta chain) is given with its context. Germline V gene lookup returns CDR1 SGHAT and CDR2 FQNNGV. V lost 7 bases and J 4 bases, leaving 13 bases between the germline ends. The CDR3 length is 13 residues. The data originate from a study of blood T cell repertoires in COVID-19. Study as a whole: The United States, Italy and Spain were the sources of the acute and convalescent COVID-19 samples. Sample material is recorded as cDNA or gDNA derived from T cells, B-cell-depleted T cells, or PBMCs.

Enrollees, about 18 to 95 years old, lived in 24 US areas. People in the exposed group encountered a COVID-19 case within 2 weeks before entering the study. TCRdb's copy holds only in-frame clones and misses some; the assay was immunoSEQ multiplex PCR. Found here are around 270,000 clones, over 80% of them singletons; the top ten hold 2.5% to 4%. This chain uses TRBV11-2 with TRBJ1-2, with D unresolved. The sequencing sample was made of PBMCs or T cells enriched from blood (not recorded which). This sequence was found in a woman between 35 and 50 years old who had been exposed to COVID-19. The chain's CDR3 is CASINRLPYGYTF. The CDR3 DNA reads as TGTGCCAGCATAAACCGACTGCCCTATGGCTACACCTTC. The full variable domain, its missing parts supplied by reference TRBV11-2 and TRBJ1-2, is EAGVAQSPRYKIIEKRQSVAFWCNPISGHATLYWYQQILGQGPKLLIQFQNNGVVDDSQLPKDRFSAERLKGVDSTLKIQPAKLEDSAVYLCASINRLPYGYTFGSGTRLTVV.